The entry below gives a single T cell receptor (beta chain) sequence along with its context. Its antigen remains unidentified. PCR involved 60 Vbeta and 13 Jbeta primers. Here immunoSEQ multiplex PCR was the method, and the copy in TCRdb shows in-frame clones only, minus some. The sample comprises approximately 190,000 clones, about 80% of which are singletons, and about 2.4% rests with the top ten. The data are from a study of cytomegalovirus exposure and HLA in healthy donors. Study-level findings and limits: Reportedly, HLA-A and HLA-B alleles of most subjects were accurately predicted from TCR beta. The study labeled 150 to 200 TCR beta chains cytomegalovirus-associated. Later, an analysis showed that TCR beta chains associated with HLA were more clonally expanded than others that were equally common.

The CDR3 totals 14 residues. The germline gives CDR1 SGHRS, CDR2 YFSETQ. Deletions cut 2 bases from V and 5 bases from J, with 10 bases between. The clonotype originates from a woman between 45 and 60 years old in good health and CMV-seropositive. The chain couples TRBV5-1 to TRBJ1-4; D is unresolved. The sequencing input was PBMCs. CDR3 loop: CASSFSVPNEKLFF. The CDR3 coding sequence is TGCGCCAGCAGCTTTTCGGTGCCGAATGAAAAACTGTTTTTT.